The rows below give T cell receptor beta chains drawn from one sample of a study of CD8 T cells in ankylosing spondylitis. TCRdb re-called the 5' RACE reads with MiXCR, one entry per CDR3 protein. The sample yields 250,000 to 350,000 distinct CDR3 sequences, approximately 20% seen once. The sample was blood, either unsorted or a sorted T cell fraction (not recorded which). The receptors stem from a male donor with ankylosing spondylitis or in good health (not recorded which). Each CDR3 is given with its conserved first and last residue. The D gene is left open where the match is weak. Clone size appears in some rows only: once, few, many, or a class for an expanded clone.

d_call: -; j_call: TRBJ2-2; v_call: TRBV12-3/TRBV12-4; clone_size: few; cdr3_nt: TGTGCCAGCAGTTTAAGGACAGACCGGCTGTTTTTT; cdr3_aa: CASSLRTDRLFF
d_call: -; j_call: TRBJ2-1; v_call: TRBV7-9; clone_size: -; cdr3_nt: TGTGCCAGCAGCTTCCTGACCGGGACCCCCTACAATGAGCAGTTCTTC; cdr3_aa: CASSFLTGTPYNEQFF
d_call: -; j_call: TRBJ2-2; v_call: TRBV4-1; clone_size: many; cdr3_nt: TGCGCCAGCAGCCGGGAGGGGGCGAACACCGGGGAGCTGTTTTTT; cdr3_aa: CASSREGANTGELFF
d_call: -; j_call: TRBJ1-5; v_call: TRBV28; clone_size: -; cdr3_nt: TGTGCCAGCACCCGTCGGAGCAATCAGCCCCAGCATTTT; cdr3_aa: CASTRRSNQPQHF
d_call: TRBD1; j_call: TRBJ2-2; v_call: TRBV19; clone_size: few; cdr3_nt: TGTGCCAGTTGGGGGACAGGGACCGGGGAGCTGTTTTTT; cdr3_aa: CASWGTGTGELFF
d_call: TRBD2; j_call: TRBJ2-3; v_call: TRBV20-1; clone_size: few; cdr3_nt: TGCAGTGCTAGAGATCCGTTAGCGGGTAGCACAGATACGCAGTATTTT; cdr3_aa: CSARDPLAGSTDTQYF
d_call: TRBD1; j_call: TRBJ2-1; v_call: TRBV20-1; clone_size: few; cdr3_nt: TGCAGTGCTAGACCCGGGACAGGGGTTCGCAATGAGCAGTTCTTC; cdr3_aa: CSARPGTGVRNEQFF
d_call: -; j_call: TRBJ2-3; v_call: TRBV4-2; clone_size: -; cdr3_nt: TGTGCCAGCAGCGAGACACTCGTCTTAAGCACAGATACGCAGTATTTT; cdr3_aa: CASSETLVLSTDTQYF
d_call: -; j_call: TRBJ1-2; v_call: TRBV3-1; clone_size: -; cdr3_nt: TGTGCCAGCAGCCAAAGCTGGGGGCATAGCTATGGCTACACCTTC; cdr3_aa: CASSQSWGHSYGYTF
d_call: TRBD2; j_call: TRBJ2-3; v_call: TRBV9; clone_size: -; cdr3_nt: TGTGCCAGCAGCGTGAGTCCGGGACTAGCGAGCACAGATACGCAGTATTTT; cdr3_aa: CASSVSPGLASTDTQYF
d_call: -; j_call: TRBJ2-3; v_call: TRBV6-1; clone_size: many; cdr3_nt: TGTGCCAGCAGTGAAGTCTACACAGATACGCAGTATTTT; cdr3_aa: CASSEVYTDTQYF
d_call: -; j_call: TRBJ2-5; v_call: TRBV15; clone_size: -; cdr3_nt: TGTGCCACCAGCGGGTATCAGGGGCCCCGAAAGCGAGAGACCCAGTACTTC; cdr3_aa: CATSGYQGPRKRETQYF
d_call: -; j_call: TRBJ2-3; v_call: TRBV7-3; clone_size: few; cdr3_nt: TGTGCCAGCAGCTTAACAGCGGCCACCGGCACAGATACGCAGTATTTT; cdr3_aa: CASSLTAATGTDTQYF
d_call: TRBD1; j_call: TRBJ2-5; v_call: TRBV28; clone_size: -; cdr3_nt: TGTGCCAGCAGTCCGATTACAGGGGATCAAGAGACCCAGTACTTC; cdr3_aa: CASSPITGDQETQYF
d_call: -; j_call: TRBJ1-1; v_call: TRBV2; clone_size: -; cdr3_nt: TGTGCCAGCCCCACAGCGGCAGGGGCGAACACTGAAGCTTTCTTT; cdr3_aa: CASPTAAGANTEAFF
d_call: -; j_call: TRBJ1-5; v_call: TRBV20-1; clone_size: -; cdr3_nt: TGCAGTGCAATCCGGGCCCCAGGTCAGCCCCAGCATTTT; cdr3_aa: CSAIRAPGQPQHF
d_call: -; j_call: TRBJ2-3; v_call: TRBV12-3/TRBV12-4; clone_size: -; cdr3_nt: TGTGCCAGCAGTTTAAGGCAGATTGGAGATACGCAGTATTTT; cdr3_aa: CASSLRQIGDTQYF
d_call: TRBD2; j_call: TRBJ2-3; v_call: TRBV12-3/TRBV12-4; clone_size: few; cdr3_nt: TGTGCCAGCAGTTCTCCCCGGGACTACACAGATACGCAGTATTTT; cdr3_aa: CASSSPRDYTDTQYF
d_call: -; j_call: TRBJ1-5; v_call: TRBV12-3/TRBV12-4; clone_size: few; cdr3_nt: TGTGCCAGCAGTTTAATAGGAGGCGGGTCCATAAATCAGCCCCAGCATTTT; cdr3_aa: CASSLIGGGSINQPQHF
d_call: -; j_call: TRBJ2-2; v_call: TRBV7-3; clone_size: many; cdr3_nt: TGTGCCAGCAGACCCGGACGGACCGGGGAGCTGTTTTTT; cdr3_aa: CASRPGRTGELFF
d_call: TRBD2; j_call: TRBJ2-1; v_call: TRBV20-1; clone_size: -; cdr3_nt: TGCAGTGCTAGCCGCTTCTCGGCGGGGGAGTACAATGAGCAGTTCTTC; cdr3_aa: CSASRFSAGEYNEQFF
d_call: -; j_call: TRBJ2-1; v_call: TRBV9; clone_size: -; cdr3_nt: TGTGCCAGCAGCGTAGGGCAGGGGAAGCCCGACAATGAGCAGTTCTTC; cdr3_aa: CASSVGQGKPDNEQFF
d_call: -; j_call: TRBJ2-3; v_call: TRBV9; clone_size: many; cdr3_nt: TGTGCCAGCAGCGCGGGGCCGAGGACGGATGGGGCAGATACGCAGTATTTT; cdr3_aa: CASSAGPRTDGADTQYF
d_call: -; j_call: TRBJ2-3; v_call: TRBV5-1; clone_size: few; cdr3_nt: TGCGCCAGCAGCTTGGCAGACTTTGATACGCAGTATTTT; cdr3_aa: CASSLADFDTQYF
d_call: -; j_call: TRBJ2-3; v_call: TRBV20-1; clone_size: -; cdr3_nt: TGCAGTGCTCCCGAGCGGGCGAGGAGCACAGATACGCAGTATTTT; cdr3_aa: CSAPERARSTDTQYF
d_call: -; j_call: TRBJ2-5; v_call: TRBV9; clone_size: -; cdr3_nt: TGTGCCAGCAGCCCCAACCCGGGGCCCTCCGAGACCCAGTACTTC; cdr3_aa: CASSPNPGPSETQYF
d_call: TRBD1; j_call: TRBJ1-2; v_call: TRBV4-1; clone_size: -; cdr3_nt: TGCGCCAGCAGCCAAGGGGGACAGGGCCCAGCTAACTATGGCTACACCTTC; cdr3_aa: CASSQGGQGPANYGYTF
d_call: -; j_call: TRBJ1-5; v_call: TRBV5-1; clone_size: few; cdr3_nt: TGCGCCAGCAGGCCCCCGGGACCCAAATCCGAGGGCAATCAGCCCCAGCATTTT; cdr3_aa: CASRPPGPKSEGNQPQHF